This T cell receptor beta chain was sequenced for a study of blood T cell repertoires in COVID-19. V was shortened by 0 bases and J by 5 bases, with 10 bases between the two germline ends. Germline CDR1 reads LGHNT; CDR2 reads FRNRAP. The CDR3 sequence is 15 residues long. Measured with immunoSEQ multiplex PCR; TCRdb has only the in-frame clones, and not every one. This table has some 140,000 clones, approximately 90% appearing once. The chain carries TRBV12-5 and TRBJ1-4; D remains ambiguous. The receptor comes from a man aged 50 or older with active or convalescent COVID-19. The sequenced material came from peripheral blood. The CDR3 spells CASGLVSGPNEKLFF. CDR3 DNA: TGTGCTAGTGGTTTGGTCAGTGGGCCCAATGAAAAACTGTTTTTT.